This T cell receptor beta chain was found in a study of cytotoxic CD8 clonotypes in ibrutinib-treated CLL. As for the study in general: Enrolment comprised around twelve relapsed/refractory and more than 14 treatment-naive patients; 17 to 18 were IGHV unmutated. Broader study findings: Age-matched healthy donor levels were exceeded by baseline clonality, which tracked circulating CD8+ T-cell counts.

Only one count was recorded for this clone. Its antigen is as yet unknown. Data came from immunoSEQ multiplex PCR; TCRdb stores just in-frame clones and leaves some out. This sample has some 160,000 clones; 81% occur once, and the top ten carry roughly 2%. The sample here was PBMCs, taken after 12 months of ibrutinib treatment. This receptor was taken from a human donor with chronic lymphocytic leukemia.

The chain's CDR3 is CASSQDWAPLNEQFF. DNA of the CDR3: TGTGCCAGCAGCCAAGATTGGGCGCCCCTCAATGAGCAGTTCTTC. The chain couples TRBV4-2 to TRBJ2-1; no clear D gene. Germline values: CDR1 LGHNA, CDR2 YNFKEQ. The V gene lost 0 bases and the J gene lost 6 bases, with 12 bases spanning the gap. The CDR3 is made up of 15 amino acids.